This T cell receptor (beta chain) was found in a study of blood T cell repertoires in COVID-19. Overall study context: Researchers got acute and convalescent COVID-19 samples from the United States, Italy and Spain.

Only in-frame clones appear in the TCRdb table, and some are missing; sequencing was by immunoSEQ multiplex PCR. Of some 220,000 clones in the sample, 84% were seen once. The receptor was derived from a man in his forties or fifties with acute or convalescent COVID-19. Sequencing was carried out using peripheral blood.

The DNA of the CDR3 is TGTGCCAGCTCCCCGGGGTTGAACACTGAAGCTTTCTTT. Translating gives CASSPGLNTEAFF. V usage is TRBV18 and J usage is TRBJ1-1; D not resolved. Germline-derived CDR1 and CDR2 are KGHSH and LQKENI. V lost 6 bases, J lost 0 bases, and 8 bases lay in between. This CDR3 has 13 residues.